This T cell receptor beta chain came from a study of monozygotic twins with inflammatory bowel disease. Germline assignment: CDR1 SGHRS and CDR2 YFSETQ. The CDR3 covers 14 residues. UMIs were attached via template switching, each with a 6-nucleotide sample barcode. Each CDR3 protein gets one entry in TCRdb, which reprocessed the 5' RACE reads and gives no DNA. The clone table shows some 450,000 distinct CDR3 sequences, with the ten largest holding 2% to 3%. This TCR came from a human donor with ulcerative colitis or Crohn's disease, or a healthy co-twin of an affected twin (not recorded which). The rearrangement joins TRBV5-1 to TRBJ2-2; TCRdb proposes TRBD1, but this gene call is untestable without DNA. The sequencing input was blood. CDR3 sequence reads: CASSPGTETGELFF.